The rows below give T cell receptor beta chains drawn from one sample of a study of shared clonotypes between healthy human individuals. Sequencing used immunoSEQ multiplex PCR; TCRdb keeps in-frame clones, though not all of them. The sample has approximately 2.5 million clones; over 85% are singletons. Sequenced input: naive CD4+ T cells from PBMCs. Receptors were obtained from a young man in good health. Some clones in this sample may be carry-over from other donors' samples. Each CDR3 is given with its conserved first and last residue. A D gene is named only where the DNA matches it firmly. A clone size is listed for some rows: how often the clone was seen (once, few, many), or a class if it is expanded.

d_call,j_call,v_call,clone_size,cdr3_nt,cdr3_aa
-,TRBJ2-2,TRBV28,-,TGTGCCAGCACCCCGGCCGGGGCCACCGGGGAGCTGTTTTTT,CASTPAGATGELFF
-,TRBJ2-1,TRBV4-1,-,TGCGCCAGCAGCCAAGATGGGGGACAAAGGATCCATGAGCAGTTCTTC,CASSQDGGQRIHEQFF
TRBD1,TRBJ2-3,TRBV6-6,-,TGTGCCAGCAGTTACGCAATACAGGGGGTATTTCAGTATTTT,CASSYAIQGVFQYF
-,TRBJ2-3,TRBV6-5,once,TGTGCCAGCAGAAGGGATAGCACAGATACGCAGTATTTT,CASRRDSTDTQYF
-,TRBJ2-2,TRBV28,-,TGTGCCAGCAGTTTACAGGGGAACACCGGGGAGCTGTTTTTT,CASSLQGNTGELFF
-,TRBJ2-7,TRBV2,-,TGTGCCAGCAGTGAAACCCATGGGGGGTACGAGCAGTACTTC,CASSETHGGYEQYF
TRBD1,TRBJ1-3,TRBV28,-,TGTGCCAGCAGTCTACAGGGGGCGCTTGGAAACACCATATATTTT,CASSLQGALGNTIYF
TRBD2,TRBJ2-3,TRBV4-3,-,TGCGCCAGCAGTCGACTAGCGGGAGGGTCCACAGATACGCAGTATTTT,CASSRLAGGSTDTQYF
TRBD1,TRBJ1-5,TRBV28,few,TGTGCCAGCAGTTCGACAGGGGGCAATCAGCCCCAGCATTTT,CASSSTGGNQPQHF
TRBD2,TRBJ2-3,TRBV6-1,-,TGTGCCACCCCGCGGGGCGGGGGAGATACGCAGTATTTT,CATPRGGGDTQYF
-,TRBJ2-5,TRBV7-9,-,TGTGCCAGCAGCTACCGGGCCCCTAGGGGGGAGACCCAGTACTTC,CASSYRAPRGETQYF
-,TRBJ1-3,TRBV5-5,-,TGTGCCAGCAGCCTTAGACGGCCTAGCTCTGGAAACACCATATATTTT,CASSLRRPSSGNTIYF
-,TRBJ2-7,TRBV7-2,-,TGTGCCAGCAGCTTGGTCCCGGGAGTTCCGTACGAGCAGTACTTC,CASSLVPGVPYEQYF
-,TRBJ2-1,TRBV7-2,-,TGTGCCAGCAGCTCCCTCTGGGGGAATGAGCAGTTCTTC,CASSSLWGNEQFF
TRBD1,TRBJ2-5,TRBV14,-,TGTGCCAGCAGCCGCCGGGACAGGGTCGTGGAGACCCAGTACTTC,CASSRRDRVVETQYF
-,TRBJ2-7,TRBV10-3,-,TGTGCCATCAGTGAAGGGCTAGGAGGTTACGAGCAGTACTTC,CAISEGLGGYEQYF
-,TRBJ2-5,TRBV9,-,TGTGCCAGCAGCGTAGGGCAGGTTCAAGAGACCCAGTACTTC,CASSVGQVQETQYF
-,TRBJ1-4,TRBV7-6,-,TGTGCCAGCAGCTGGAATCAGGGAGAAAAACTGTTTTTT,CASSWNQGEKLFF
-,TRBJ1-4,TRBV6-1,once,TGTGCCAGCAACCCTAGGGAGGGCGGTGAAAAACTGTTTTTT,CASNPREGGEKLFF
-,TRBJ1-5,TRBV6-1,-,TGTGCCAGCAGCTCTCTTTTCAATCAGCCCCAGCATTTT,CASSSLFNQPQHF
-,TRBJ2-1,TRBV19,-,TGTGCCAGTAGTAAGGGAACTGCCGCCCGGGTTGAGCAGTTCTTC,CASSKGTAARVEQFF
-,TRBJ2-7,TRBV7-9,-,TGTGCCAGCGGGACTGCCGAGGAATCCCCCTACGAGCAGTACTTC,CASGTAEESPYEQYF
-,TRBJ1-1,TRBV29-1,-,TGCAGCGTTAATAACATGAACACTGAAGCTTTCTTT,CSVNNMNTEAFF
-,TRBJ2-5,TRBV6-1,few,TGTGCCAGCAGGGCAGGGGGGGCGGAGACCCAGTACTTC,CASRAGGAETQYF
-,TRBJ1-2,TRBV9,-,TGTGCCAGCAGCGCAGGACAGAGAAACTATGGCTACACCTTC,CASSAGQRNYGYTF
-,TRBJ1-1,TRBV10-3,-,TGTGCCATCAGTGAGTATGCAGCCCTGAACACTGAAGCTTTCTTT,CAISEYAALNTEAFF
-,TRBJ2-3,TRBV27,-,TGTGCCAGCAGTTTAACGTTAGGGGATATGCAGTATTTT,CASSLTLGDMQYF
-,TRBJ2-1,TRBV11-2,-,TGTGCCAGCAGCCCCACAGGGTCCTACAATGAGCAGTTCTTC,CASSPTGSYNEQFF
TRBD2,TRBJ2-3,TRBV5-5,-,TGTGCCAGCAGCTGGAGACTAGCGGGGAGCACAGATACGCAGTATTTT,CASSWRLAGSTDTQYF